This section outlines one TCR beta chain sequence together with its context. Its target is not known. Germline values: CDR1 SGHNT, CDR2 YYREEE (reference sequence). V was pared by 1 base and J by 8 bases, with 10 bases between. The CDR3 spans 13 residues. This sample was included in a study of radiation and T cells in renal cell carcinoma. Study as a whole: Nephrectomy followed 15 Gy stereotactic body radiation by 4 weeks.

Libraries were prepared by immunoSEQ multiplex PCR; TCRdb keeps only in-frame clonotypes and omits some of them. The sample includes 40,000 to 60,000 clones, approximately 80% of them seen just once. Time point described: baseline pretreatment blood. Regarding treatment: 15 Gy SBRT to primary tumor, nephrectomy 4 weeks later. Radiation-treated patients gave blood at baseline, week 2 and week 4. The tumor was a clear cell renal cell carcinoma. Study-wide points: No pretreatment tumor biopsies were available for baseline clonotypes.

The input for sequencing was blood, taken from a patient whose treatment included radiotherapy and nephrectomy. The sequence derives from a woman in her seventies with renal cell carcinoma. V is TRBV5-4 and J is TRBJ2-1; no definite D call. In DNA form, the CDR3 reads TGTGCCAGCAGCTTGCCGGCGATCGATGAGCAGTTCTTC. Protein product: CASSLPAIDEQFF.